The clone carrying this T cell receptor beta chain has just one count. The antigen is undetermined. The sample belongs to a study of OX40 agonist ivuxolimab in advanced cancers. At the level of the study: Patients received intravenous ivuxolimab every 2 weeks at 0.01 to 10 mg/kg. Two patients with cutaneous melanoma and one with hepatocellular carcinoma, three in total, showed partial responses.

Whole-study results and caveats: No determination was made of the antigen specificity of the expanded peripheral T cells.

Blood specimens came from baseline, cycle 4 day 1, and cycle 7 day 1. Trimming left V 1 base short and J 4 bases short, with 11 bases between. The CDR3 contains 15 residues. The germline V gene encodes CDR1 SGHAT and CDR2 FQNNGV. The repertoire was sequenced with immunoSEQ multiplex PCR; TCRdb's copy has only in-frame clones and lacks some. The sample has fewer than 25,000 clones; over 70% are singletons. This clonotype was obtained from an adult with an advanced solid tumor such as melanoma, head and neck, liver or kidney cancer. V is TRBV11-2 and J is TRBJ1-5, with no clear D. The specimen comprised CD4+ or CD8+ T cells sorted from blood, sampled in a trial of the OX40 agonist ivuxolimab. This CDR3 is CASSLVGSSNQPQHF. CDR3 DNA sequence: TGTGCCAGCAGCTTAGTTGGCAGCTCAAATCAGCCCCAGCATTTT. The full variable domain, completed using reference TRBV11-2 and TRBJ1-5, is EAGVAQSPRYKIIEKRQSVAFWCNPISGHATLYWYQQILGQGPKLLIQFQNNGVVDDSQLPKDRFSAERLKGVDSTLKIQPAKLEDSAVYLCASSLVGSSNQPQHFGDGTRLSIL.